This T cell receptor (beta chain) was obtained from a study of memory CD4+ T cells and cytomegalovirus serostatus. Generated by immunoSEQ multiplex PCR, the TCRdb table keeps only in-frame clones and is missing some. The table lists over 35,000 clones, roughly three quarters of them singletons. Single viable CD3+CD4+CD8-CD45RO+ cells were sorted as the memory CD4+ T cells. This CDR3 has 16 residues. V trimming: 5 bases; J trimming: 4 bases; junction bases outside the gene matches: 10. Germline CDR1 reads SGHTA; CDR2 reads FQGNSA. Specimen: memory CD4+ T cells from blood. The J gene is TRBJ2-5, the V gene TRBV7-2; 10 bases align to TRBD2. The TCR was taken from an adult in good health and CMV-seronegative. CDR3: CASSLLALAGVETQYF. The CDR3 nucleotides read TGTGCCAGCAGCCTCCTTGCGCTAGCGGGGGTAGAGACCCAGTACTTC.